A selection of T cell receptor beta chains follows, all from one sample in a study of cytomegalovirus exposure and HLA in healthy donors. Assay: immunoSEQ multiplex PCR; the TCRdb copy retains only in-frame clones and omits some. The sample records 100,000 to 150,000 clones, about 80% being singletons. Sequencing was performed on PBMCs. The receptors stem from a woman aged 45 to 65 in good health and CMV-seronegative. Each CDR3 is given without its conserved first and last residue. Fields, in order: V gene, J gene, CDR3 length, CDR3 protein.

TRBV28	TRBJ1-2	12	ASSPPFLNRGYT
TRBV11-2	TRBJ2-7	15	ASSFKGATSGTYEQY
TRBV5-1	TRBJ2-7	11	ASNLADSYEQY
TRBV9	TRBJ2-5	13	ASSPLSGGQETQY
TRBV7-3	TRBJ2-2	17	ASSSAGLAGEEGTGELF
TRBV2	TRBJ2-1	12	ASSETGGYNEQF
TRBV27	TRBJ2-7	13	ASSFITGGKYEQY
TRBV18	TRBJ2-7	14	ASSNEGTGGSYEQY
TRBV5-1	TRBJ2-1	14	ASSLLTSGRDNEQF
TRBV4-1	TRBJ2-1	13	ASSQPTKTIDEQF
TRBV27	TRBJ2-7	13	ASSPTTSGRYEQY
TRBV6-5	TRBJ2-5	13	ASSYGTGVGETQY
TRBV28	TRBJ2-2	16	ASSLTSGRARLSGELF
TRBV30	TRBJ2-6	15	AWSARTGGSGANVLT
TRBV6-5	TRBJ2-2	14	ASSSDLAGEIGELF
TRBV5-6	TRBJ1-1	13	ASSLGGTGNTEAF